Listed here is a single T cell receptor (beta chain). Antigen specificity is unknown. This specimen belongs to a study of cytomegalovirus exposure and HLA in healthy donors. Background on the study: Roughly 80 million unique TCRs from HLA-typed donors made up an early data release.

V gave up 5 bases and J gave up 2 bases; unmatched junction bases: 4. Germline CDR1 SGHTA, CDR2 FQGNSA. The CDR3 loop spans 14 amino acids. The PCR ran on 60 Vbeta and 13 Jbeta primers. Clones were sequenced by immunoSEQ multiplex PCR, and TCRdb holds only the in-frame ones, with some missing. The sample comprises under 200,000 clones, 75% to 90% of which are singletons, and roughly 0.34% rests with the top ten. The study, taken as a whole, reports: A highly shared variant cluster was judged a likely technical artifact. Indistinguishable V segments such as TRBV6-2 and TRBV6-3 were excluded. In terms of immune exposure information, only CMV serostatus was available.

The chain has TRBV7-2 and TRBJ2-3, with TRBD2 matching 7 bases. The sequence was obtained from a woman younger than 45 in good health and CMV-seronegative. The specimen was PBMCs. CDR3 nucleotides: TGTGCCAGCAGCCGGCGGGGGAACACAGATACGCAGTATTTT. Its translation: CASSRRGNTDTQYF.